This entry features one T cell receptor (beta chain) sequence. Its antigen is undetermined. One end of the junction varies from germline; a read error may be responsible. Joint extraction of RNA and DNA used roughly 18-34 mg of bulk tissue that was unsorted. Production of TCR beta cDNA used about 500 ng total RNA together with a constant-region primer. Libraries for TCR beta were built through three nested multiplex PCR rounds, which together made up a slightly modified ARM-PCR procedure. The first two PCR rounds, approximately 10 cycles each, used TRBV1-TRBV30 forward primers and a C-beta reverse primer. TCRdb ran MiXCR on the multiplex PCR reads and lists one entry per CDR3 protein. Here the sample spans fewer than 250,000 distinct CDR3 sequences, around 81% being singletons. This CDR3 spans 13 amino acids. The germline gives CDR1 LGHNA, CDR2 YSLEER. The entry originates in a study of tumor-infiltrating lymphocytes in primary liver carcinoma. Regarding the study as a whole: Blood fell significantly below tumors in its top-250-clone fraction (p = 0.039).

This sequence was found in a middle-aged man with primary liver carcinoma and hepatitis B virus infection. V is TRBV4-3 and J is TRBJ2-1, with TRBD2 as a possible D gene (6 bases). The sample consisted of tumor tissue from primary liver carcinoma. This chain's CDR3 is CASRQESGVEQFF. In DNA form, the CDR3 reads TGCGCCAGCAGACAAGAGTCGGGGGTCGAGCAGTTCTTC.